These 32 T cell receptor beta chains share one sample of origin, sequenced in a study of OX40 agonist ivuxolimab in advanced cancers. TCRdb keeps only in-frame clones here, not all; method: immunoSEQ multiplex PCR. This sample carries about 100,000 clones, over 75% of them seen once, and the ten largest clones take around 0.16%. The input for sequencing was CD4+ or CD8+ T cells sorted from blood, taken in a trial of the OX40 agonist ivuxolimab. Source of these receptors: an adult with an advanced solid tumor such as melanoma, head and neck, liver or kidney cancer.

This sequence joins TRBV7-2 and TRBJ2-7; TRBD1 aligns across 7 bases. Germline CDR1 is SGHTA and CDR2 is FQGNSA. This CDR3 contains 14 residues. With 5 bases clipped from V and 4 bases from J, the junction kept 8 bases outside the gene matches. The CDR3 coding sequence is TGTGCCAGCAGCCCGAGGGGGCTTTCTTACGAGCAGTACTTC. Translation gives CASSPRGLSYEQYF. Filled out from reference TRBV7-2 and TRBJ2-7, the complete variable domain reads GAGVSQSPSNKVTEKGKDVELRCDPISGHTALYWYRQSLGQGLEFLIYFQGNSAPDKSGLPSDRFSAERTGGSVSTLTIQRTQQEDSAVYLCASSPRGLSYEQYFGPGTRLTVT.

The chain is built from TRBV5-1 and TRBJ2-7; D is unclear. Germline V gene sequence: CDR1 SGHRS, CDR2 YFSETQ. The CDR3 extends over 14 amino acids. The V and J ends lost 1 base and 1 base respectively, with 9 bases between them. The CDR3: CASSLPSLSYEQYF. Written as DNA, the CDR3 is TGCGCCAGCAGCTTGCCCTCTCTTTCCTACGAGCAGTACTTC. Looking up the rest from reference TRBV5-1 and TRBJ2-7 gives the full variable domain: KAGVTQTPRYLIKTRGQQVTLSCSPISGHRSVSWYQQTPGQGLQFLFEYFSETQRNKGNFPGRFSGRQFSNSRSEMNVSTLELGDSALYLCASSLPSLSYEQYFGPGTRLTVT.

The V gene is TRBV27, the J gene TRBJ1-5; D might be TRBD1 (6 bases). V was cut by 8 bases and J by 9 bases, with 20 bases left in between. Germline V lookup: CDR1 MNHEY, CDR2 SMNVEV (reference sequence). The CDR3 sequence is 14 residues long. This CDR3 reads CASQLQGGGLPQHF. The CDR3 DNA reads TGTGCCAGCCAATTACAAGGAGGGGGTTTGCCCCAGCATTTT.

The chain is built from TRBV7-9 and TRBJ2-1; 7 bases align to TRBD2. The junction had 8 bases not matched to a gene; V was cut back by 3 bases and J by 0 bases. There are 17 residues in the CDR3. The germline CDR1 and CDR2 sequences are SEHNR and FQNEAQ (reference sequence). CDR3 in amino acids: CASSFGRRGSSYNEQFF. The CDR3 DNA follows: TGTGCCAGCAGCTTCGGGAGGCGGGGAAGCTCCTACAATGAGCAGTTCTTC.

The chain links TRBV6-1 to TRBJ1-2; D is undetermined. V lost 5 bases to trimming and J lost 5 bases, with 9 bases between them. There are 12 residues in the CDR3. Germline V gene data show CDR1 as MNHNS and CDR2 as SASEGT. For the CDR3, the DNA is TGTGCCAGCAGTTTAGACGGTTATGGCTACACCTTC. This encodes CASSLDGYGYTF.

This clone was counted a single time. V is TRBV4-1 and J is TRBJ1-1; weak D call: TRBD1 (5 bases). The length of the CDR3 is 15 residues. Germline V CDR1 and CDR2: MGHRA, YSYEKL. The V and J ends lost 2 bases and 9 bases respectively, with 19 bases between them. The CDR3 DNA follows: TGCGCCAGCAGCCAAATAGGGGTAGCGGCGGCGAAAGCTTTCTTT. Translation gives CASSQIGVAAAKAFF.

The chain links TRBV30 to TRBJ1-2, with TRBD1 matching over 7 bases. With 5 bases clipped from V and 0 bases from J, the junction kept 6 bases outside the gene matches. The CDR3 spans 14 residues. Germline assignment: CDR1 GTSNPN and CDR2 SVGIG (reference sequence). The CDR3 here is CAWGTASPNYGYTF. CDR3 nucleotide sequence: TGTGCCTGGGGGACAGCATCTCCTAACTATGGCTACACCTTC.

The gene calls are TRBV7-3 and TRBJ1-1; 9 nucleotides align to TRBD1. V lost 2 bases and J lost 10; bases outside the gene matches: 5. The CDR3 has 13 amino acids. The V gene's germline CDR1 is SGHTA and CDR2 FQGTGA. CDR3 sequence: CASSLQGTGRAFF. The CDR3 nucleotides read TGTGCCAGCAGCTTACAGGGGACAGGGAGAGCTTTCTTT. The full variable domain, rest sourced from reference TRBV7-3 and TRBJ1-1, is GAGVSQTPSNKVTEKGKYVELRCDPISGHTALYWYRQSLGQGPEFLIYFQGTGAADDSGLPNDRFFAVRPEGSVSTLKIQRTERGDSAVYLCASSLQGTGRAFFGQGTRLTVV.

The chain recombines TRBV14 with TRBJ2-6, with no clear D. The CDR3 runs to 17 residues. Germline V gene lookup returns CDR1 SGHDN and CDR2 FVKESK. The V and J ends lost 0 bases and 5 bases respectively, with 14 bases between them. The CDR3 DNA follows: TGTGCCAGCAGCCAAGATAGCATCGGATCCTGGGCCAACGTCCTGACTTTC. Translated, it gives CASSQDSIGSWANVLTF. Full variable domain (missing parts from reference TRBV14 and TRBJ2-6): EAGVTQFPSHSVIEKGQTVTLRCDPISGHDNLYWYRRVMGKEIKFLLHFVKESKQDESGMPNNRFLAERTGGTYSTLKVQPAELEDSGVYFCASSQDSIGSWANVLTFGAGSRLTVL.

The rearrangement links TRBV5-1 to TRBJ2-7, with D uncertain. Trimming took 4 bases from V and 3 from J, leaving 11 bases between them. Germline V CDR1 and CDR2: SGHRS, YFSETQ. This CDR3 has 13 residues. This CDR3 reads CASSPTTIYEQYF. CDR3 in DNA: TGCGCCAGCAGCCCAACTACTATCTACGAGCAGTACTTC.

The gene calls are TRBV19 and TRBJ2-3, with TRBD2 matching 8 bases. The CDR3 runs to 17 residues. J gave up 6 bases and V 2 bases, and 13 bases lay outside the gene matches. Germline V gene data show CDR1 as LNHDA and CDR2 as SQIVND (reference sequence). The CDR3 is CASSISTARGGVDTQYF. The CDR3 DNA is TGTGCCAGTAGTATAAGTACGGCACGGGGGGGCGTCGATACGCAGTATTTT.

The J gene is TRBJ2-7, the V gene TRBV5-4, with TRBD1 as a possible D gene (5 bases). Trimming took 5 bases from V and 4 from J, leaving 19 bases between them. From germline, CDR1 is SGHNT and CDR2 YYREEE (reference sequence). CDR3 length equals 15 residues. CDR3 protein: CASSRQSSPVYEQYF. CDR3 DNA sequence: TGTGCCAGCAGTCGACAGTCCTCCCCTGTTTACGAGCAGTACTTC. Full variable domain (outside the CDR3, taken from reference TRBV5-4 and TRBJ2-7): ETGVTQSPTHLIKTRGQQVTLRCSSQSGHNTVSWYQQALGQGPQFIFQYYREEENGRGNFPPRFSGLQFPNYSSELNVNALELDDSALYLCASSRQSSPVYEQYFGPGTRLTVT.

V and J are TRBV30 and TRBJ1-5; 9 nucleotides agree with TRBD1. V trimming: 7 bases; J trimming: 9 bases; junction bases outside the gene matches: 7. This CDR3 has 12 residues. Germline V lookup: CDR1 GTSNPN, CDR2 SVGIG (reference sequence). The CDR3 is CALGQGKGPQHF. The CDR3 DNA is TGTGCCTTGGGACAGGGTAAGGGGCCCCAGCATTTT.

The chain joins TRBV29-1 to TRBJ1-2, with D maybe TRBD1 (5 bases). The V end lost 7 bases, the J end lost 8 bases, and 20 bases lay between the germline ends. There are 13 residues in the CDR3. The germline V gene has CDR1 SQVTM and CDR2 ANQGSEA. The CDR3: CSGGALRGGGYTF. Written as DNA, the CDR3 is TGCAGCGGCGGGGCCTTACGGGGAGGGGGCTACACCTTC.

CDR3 sequence (DNA): TGTGCCAGCAGTGGCCGGGGACAGGGGAGACCCCTCCACTTT. The encoded protein is CASSGRGQGRPLHF. The chain couples TRBV6-1 to TRBJ1-6, with TRBD1 matching 10 bases. The CDR3 is 14 residues long. J lost 12 bases, V lost 4 bases, and 6 bases had no gene match. The germline V gene encodes CDR1 MNHNS and CDR2 SASEGT.

This chain joins TRBV29-1 and TRBJ1-3, with D possibly being TRBD1 (5 bases). The CDR3 is made up of 14 amino acids. V lost 6 bases, J lost 0 bases, and 12 bases lay in between. Per germline, CDR1 SQVTM and CDR2 ANQGSEA. This CDR3 reads CSVGDGTSGNTIYF. The CDR3 DNA is TGCAGCGTGGGGGACGGTACCTCTGGAAACACCATATATTTT.

V gene TRBV5-1 combines with J gene TRBJ1-1, with 8 bases fitting TRBD1. The CDR3 extends over 16 amino acids. CDR1 and CDR2 from the germline V gene are SGHRS and YFSETQ. V shed 5 bases, J shed 6 bases, and the junction held 15 bases outside the gene matches. The CDR3 protein is CASRETGARNNAEAFF. The DNA of the CDR3 is TGCGCCAGCAGAGAGACAGGGGCGCGGAACAACGCTGAAGCTTTCTTT.

A note on this clone: This same CDR3 is encoded by further DNA sequences in the sample. CDR3: CASSLRQGTRNTEAFF. CDR3 in DNA: TGTGCCAGTAGTCTTCGACAGGGGACCAGGAACACTGAAGCTTTCTTT. The chain uses TRBV19 and TRBJ1-1, with 8 bases matching TRBD1. CDR1 LNHDA and CDR2 SQIVND come from the germline V gene (reference sequence). The length of the CDR3 is 16 residues. J gave up 1 base and V 5 bases, and 9 bases lay outside the gene matches.

The chain couples TRBV30 to TRBJ2-1; 12 positions match TRBD1. The CDR3 runs to 18 residues. The germline CDR1 and CDR2 sequences are GTSNPN and SVGIG (reference sequence). The J segment lost 0 bases and the V segment lost 2 bases, leaving 8 bases of the junction unmatched. CDR3 sequence reads: CAWSKGTGGRSSYNEQFF. The CDR3 DNA follows: TGTGCCTGGAGTAAAGGGACAGGGGGCAGAAGCTCCTACAATGAGCAGTTCTTC.

A single count supports this clone. This chain uses TRBV30 with TRBJ1-6, with a weak D call TRBD1 (5 bases). The CDR3 spans 15 residues. Germline V lookup: CDR1 GTSNPN, CDR2 SVGIG (reference sequence). Trimming left V 3 bases short and J 0 bases short, with 9 bases between. CDR3 sequence: CAWRVGGSYNSPLHF. The CDR3, as DNA: TGTGCCTGGAGAGTGGGGGGCTCCTATAATTCACCCCTCCACTTT.

The chain has TRBV5-5 and TRBJ1-1; maybe TRBD1 (5 bases). The V end lost 0 bases, the J end lost 4 bases, and 19 bases lay between the germline ends. There are 17 residues in the CDR3. Germline CDR1 reads SGHKS; CDR2 reads YYEKEE (reference sequence). Here the CDR3 DNA reads TGTGCCAGCAGCTTGGTGGGACGGAGCAGATCCATCACTGAAGCTTTCTTT. This gives the protein CASSLVGRSRSITEAFF.

The genes are TRBV5-8 and TRBJ2-7; D may be TRBD1 (6 bases). The CDR3 contains 16 residues. Germline V CDR1 and CDR2: SGHTS, YDEGEE. V was pared by 4 bases and J by 1 base, with 18 bases between. The CDR3: CASSAILDRYSYEQYF. In DNA, the CDR3 is TGTGCCAGCAGCGCTATCTTAGACAGGTATTCCTACGAGCAGTACTTC. Together with reference TRBV5-8 and TRBJ2-7, the CDR3 gives the full variable domain: EAGVTQSPTHLIKTRGQQATLRCSPISGHTSVYWYQQALGLGLQFLLWYDEGEERNRGNFPPRFSGRQFPNYSSELNVNALELEDSALYLCASSAILDRYSYEQYFGPGTRLTVT.

This sequence joins TRBV30 and TRBJ2-1, with 7 nucleotides matching TRBD2. With V trimmed by 1 base and J by 9 bases, 9 bases remained unmatched. The CDR3 consists of 14 residues. The germline CDR1 and CDR2 sequences are GTSNPN and SVGIG (reference sequence). The CDR3 loop is CAWSGTAGRGEQFF. As DNA, the CDR3 is TGTGCCTGGAGTGGTACGGCGGGGAGGGGTGAGCAGTTCTTC.

This clone was counted a few times. This sequence joins TRBV7-8 and TRBJ2-3; tentatively, D is TRBD1 (5 bases). The CDR3 sequence is 16 residues long. Germline-derived CDR1 and CDR2 are SGHVS and FQNEAQ. Trimming took off 1 base at V and 0 bases at J, with 11 bases between the two ends. CDR3 coding DNA: TGTGCCAGCAGCTTAGTAAGGGGCACTAGCACAGATACGCAGTATTTT. Protein product: CASSLVRGTSTDTQYF.

The chain couples TRBV5-1 to TRBJ2-1; the D is unclear. The CDR3 is 14 residues long. Germline CDR1 and CDR2: SGHRS and YFSETQ. V was clipped by 7 bases and J by 6 bases, with 17 bases between them. The CDR3 loop reads CASRPSPFGNEQFF. CDR3 DNA: TGCGCCAGCCGCCCGAGTCCCTTTGGCAATGAGCAGTTCTTC.

The chain couples TRBV7-2 to TRBJ2-3, with TRBD2 as a possible D gene (7 bases). Trimming removed 5 bases at V and 3 bases at J, with 15 bases between. Germline V CDR1 and CDR2: SGHTA, FQGNSA. The CDR3 runs 15 residues. The CDR3, as DNA: TGTGCCAGCAGCCCCGCGGGGGCGGCTACAGATACGCAGTATTTT. It encodes CASSPAGAATDTQYF.

V usage is TRBV28 and J usage is TRBJ1-4; a weak D match, TRBD1 (6 bases). The CDR3 consists of 13 residues. Trimming shortened V by 6 bases and J by 10 bases, and 15 bases separated the two germline ends. Per germline, CDR1 MDHEN and CDR2 SYDVKM. The CDR3 reads CASRGAGARKLFF. The CDR3 bases are TGTGCCAGCAGGGGGGCGGGGGCCCGAAAACTGTTTTTT.

J is TRBJ1-1 and V is TRBV7-8; 12 nucleotides line up with TRBD1. CDR1 and CDR2 from the germline V gene are SGHVS and FQNEAQ. There are 17 residues in the CDR3. With 2 bases clipped from V and 5 bases from J, the junction kept 9 bases outside the gene matches. CDR3 in DNA: TGTGCCAGCAGCTTACGAGTCCCGGGACAGGGGGCGACTGAAGCTTTCTTT. Protein: CASSLRVPGQGATEAFF.

The chain couples TRBV6-1 to TRBJ1-2; no clear D. The CDR3 consists of 16 residues. V lost 0 bases, J lost 5 bases, and 16 bases lay in between. Germline CDR1 MNHNS, CDR2 SASEGT. CDR3 region: CASSEARTAPRYGYTF. The CDR3 bases are TGTGCCAGCAGTGAAGCGCGCACTGCCCCCCGGTATGGCTACACCTTC.

The rearrangement joins TRBV2 to TRBJ1-1; D gene unclear. This CDR3 has 11 residues. Germline V gene data show CDR1 as SNHLY and CDR2 as FYNNEI. V lost 6 bases and J 4 bases, leaving 6 bases between the germline ends. The CDR3 nucleotides are TGTGCCAGCAGGGAACCCACTGAAGCTTTCTTT. Its protein product is CASREPTEAFF.

The table lists this clone with a count of one. This chain links TRBV4-1 with TRBJ2-1, with D unclear. Trimming removed 3 bases at V and 7 bases at J, with 16 bases between. Germline CDR1 and CDR2: MGHRA and YSYEKL. The CDR3 sequence is 15 residues long. DNA of the CDR3: TGCGCCAGCAGCCAGGGCTACCTCCCTTTTAATGAGCAGTTCTTC. This sequence encodes CASSQGYLPFNEQFF.

The V and J genes are TRBV21-1 and TRBJ1-3; the table's D gene call, TRBD1, was not cross checked with the DNA. TRBV21-1 is assigned pseudogene status. The CDR3 runs 17 residues. The CDR3 loop reads CASSKEDRPFSGNTIYF. The DNA for the CDR3 is TGTGCCAGCAGCAAAGAAGACAGGCCTTTCTCTGGAAACACCATATATTTT.